This T cell receptor (beta chain) derives from a study of cytomegalovirus exposure and HLA in healthy donors. In the PCR, 60 Vbeta and 13 Jbeta primers were used. TCRdb's copy holds only in-frame clones and misses some; the assay was immunoSEQ multiplex PCR. The top ten clones hold around 1.5% of a sample with 130,000 or so clones, more than 60% of them seen once. About this clone: The antigen remains undetermined.

Regarding the study as a whole: Later analysis associated a missense DCLRE1C variant with TCR beta V- and J-gene trimming. Reports indicate that TCR beta sequences accurately predicted the HLA-A and HLA-B alleles of most subjects.

The CDR3 totals 13 residues. V gave up 4 bases and J gave up 10 bases, with 17 bases separating them. Germline V gene lookup returns CDR1 GTSNPN and CDR2 SVGIG (reference sequence). This chain links TRBV30 with TRBJ2-1; a weak D match, TRBD2 (6 bases). The clonotype originates from a woman aged 18-29 years in good health and CMV-seronegative. Sequencing input: PBMCs. The CDR3 loop is CAWTTGGLREQFF. The CDR3 nucleotides are TGTGCCTGGACCACCGGAGGGTTGCGCGAGCAGTTCTTC.